This TCR beta chain was recovered during a study of CD8 T cells in ankylosing spondylitis. Study results and caveats: Seemingly distinctive of ankylosing spondylitis blood was a TCR beta motif formed by eight highly homologous variants.

In TCRdb, the 5' RACE reads were re-called with MiXCR into one record per CDR3 protein. This repertoire shows about 24,000 distinct CDR3 sequences, approximately 12% found once; its top ten account for under 40%. This clonotype was counted many times. The antigen is not known. V gave up 2 bases and J gave up 6 bases; unmatched junction bases: 8. Germline assignment: CDR1 SNHLY and CDR2 FYNNEI. CDR3 length equals 15 residues. This TCR was recovered from a male donor with ankylosing spondylitis or in good health (not recorded which). The sample comprised blood. The chain links TRBV2 to TRBJ2-7, with 9 bases lining up with TRBD2. CDR3 sequence: CASSERDSGSLEQYF. CDR3 nucleotides: TGTGCCAGCAGTGAAAGGGATAGCGGGAGCCTCGAGCAGTACTTC.